This T cell receptor beta chain was recorded in a study of T cells after yellow fever vaccination. Concerning this clonotype itself: Its antigen is not identified.

As TCR cDNA was made by 5'RACE template switching, a universal primer site and UMIs were added. MiXCR, applied by TCRdb to the 5' RACE reads, yields one record per CDR3 protein. This sample has hundreds of thousands of distinct CDR3 sequences; around a fifth occur once, and the top ten carry about a sixth. Findings of the study overall: The secondary response was weaker but peaked faster, day 5 versus 15.

Trimming left V 2 bases short and J 3 bases short, with 11 bases between. From germline, CDR1 is MDHEN and CDR2 SYDVKM. The CDR3 loop spans 14 amino acids. Sample: PBMCs, taken less than 25 days after the first yellow fever vaccination. The receptor was isolated from a man aged 18 to 30 who received the YFV17D yellow fever vaccine. The chain carries TRBV28 and TRBJ2-7; D not resolved. CDR3 loop: CASSLSPQYYEQYF. The CDR3 nucleotides read TGTGCCAGCAGTTTAAGTCCTCAATACTACGAGCAGTACTTC.